The next 5 T cell receptor beta chains were all read from a single sample in a study of response to subunit inactivated influenza vaccine. TCRdb re-analysed the RT-PCR reads in MiXCR, keeping a single row per CDR3 protein. The sample has a few hundred thousand distinct CDR3 sequences, roughly 15% seen once. The material was PBMCs from blood, obtained approximately 12 days after vaccination. Every receptor here comes from a man in his fifties or sixties who received an inactivated influenza vaccine.

The rearrangement links TRBV30 to TRBJ1-6; TRBD1 is a possible D gene (5 bases). The CDR3 runs to 16 residues. Germline values: CDR1 GTSNPN, CDR2 SVGIG (reference sequence). With 0 bases removed from V and 7 bases from J, the gap between germline ends came to 16 bases. CDR3 residues: CAWSVRAGTRNSPLHF. The DNA of the CDR3 is TGTGCCTGGAGTGTACGGGCGGGGACTAGGAATTCACCCCTCCACTTT.

The V call is TRBV4-1, the J call TRBJ1-6; unclear D gene. V was pared by 0 bases and J by 0 bases, with 9 bases between. CDR3 length equals 17 residues. Germline V CDR1 and CDR2: MGHRA, YSYEKL. In DNA, the CDR3 is TGCGCCAGCAGCCAAGACAACGGGAACTCCTATAATTCACCCCTCCACTTT. Translating it yields CASSQDNGNSYNSPLHF.

The chain couples TRBV6-4 to TRBJ2-1; D might be TRBD2 (5 bases). In germline, CDR1 is MRHNA, CDR2 SNTAGT. V lost 4 bases and J 6 bases, leaving 16 bases between the germline ends. The CDR3 loop spans 15 amino acids. CDR3 region: CASSVLGLNVNEQFF. CDR3 sequence (DNA): TGTGCCAGCAGTGTACTAGGTTTGAATGTCAATGAGCAGTTCTTC.

The table lists this clonotype with a few counts. The chain links TRBV20-1 to TRBJ2-5; 8 bases fit TRBD1. J was trimmed by 3 bases and V by 4 bases; bases with no gene match: 4. The CDR3 contains 13 residues. Germline assignment: CDR1 DFQATT and CDR2 SNEGSKA (reference sequence). The DNA for the CDR3 is TGCAGTGCTACGGACAGGGAGGAAGAGACCCAGTACTTC. It is translated as CSATDREEETQYF.

The CDR3, as DNA: TGTGCCAGCAGCTTATCTTTCAGGGAAAACATTCAGTACTTC. Encoded protein: CASSLSFRENIQYF. The chain recombines TRBV7-9 with TRBJ2-4, with D perhaps matching TRBD1 (5 bases). Trimming left V 2 bases short and J 5 bases short, with 10 bases between. The CDR3 consists of 14 residues. In germline, CDR1 is SEHNR, CDR2 FQNEAQ (reference sequence).